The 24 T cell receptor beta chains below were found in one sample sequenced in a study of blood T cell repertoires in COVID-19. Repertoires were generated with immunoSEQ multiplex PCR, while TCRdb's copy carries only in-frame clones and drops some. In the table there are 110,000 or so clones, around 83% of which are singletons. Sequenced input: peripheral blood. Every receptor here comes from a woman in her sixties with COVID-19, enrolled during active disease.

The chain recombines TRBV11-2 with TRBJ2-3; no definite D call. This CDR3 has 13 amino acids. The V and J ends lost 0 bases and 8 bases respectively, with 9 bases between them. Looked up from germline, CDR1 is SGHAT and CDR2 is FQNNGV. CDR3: CASSLEEKSTQYF. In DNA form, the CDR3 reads TGTGCCAGCAGCTTAGAGGAGAAGAGTACGCAGTATTTT.

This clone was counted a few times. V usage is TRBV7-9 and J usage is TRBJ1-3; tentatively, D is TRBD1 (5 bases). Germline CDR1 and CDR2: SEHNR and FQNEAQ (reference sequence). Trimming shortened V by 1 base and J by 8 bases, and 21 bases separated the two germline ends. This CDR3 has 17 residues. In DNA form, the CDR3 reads TGTGCCAGCAGCTTAGTCCCCCCCCGGGCAGGGTGGGACACCATATATTTT. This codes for CASSLVPPRAGWDTIYF.

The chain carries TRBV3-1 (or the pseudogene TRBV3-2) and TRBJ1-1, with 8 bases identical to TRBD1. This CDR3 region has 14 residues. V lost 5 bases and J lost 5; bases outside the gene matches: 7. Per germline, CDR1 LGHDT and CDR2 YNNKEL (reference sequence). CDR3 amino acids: CASSFQGARTEAFF. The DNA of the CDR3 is TGTGCCAGCAGCTTCCAGGGGGCGCGAACTGAAGCTTTCTTT.

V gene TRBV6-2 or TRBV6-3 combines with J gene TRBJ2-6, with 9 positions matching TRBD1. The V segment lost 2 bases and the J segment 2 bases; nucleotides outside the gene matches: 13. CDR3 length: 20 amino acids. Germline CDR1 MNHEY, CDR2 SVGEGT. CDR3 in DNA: TGTGCCAGCAGTTACCCCCCGGGGGACAGGGCGACGACTGGGGCCAACGTCCTGACTTTC. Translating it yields CASSYPPGDRATTGANVLTF.

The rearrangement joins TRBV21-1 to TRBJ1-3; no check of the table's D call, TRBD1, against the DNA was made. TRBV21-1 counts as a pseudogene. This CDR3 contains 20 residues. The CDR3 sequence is CASSKGGSSNLMSSGNTIYF. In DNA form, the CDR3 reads TGTGCCAGCAGCAAAGGGGGCAGTTCTAACCTAATGAGCTCTGGAAACACCATATATTTT.

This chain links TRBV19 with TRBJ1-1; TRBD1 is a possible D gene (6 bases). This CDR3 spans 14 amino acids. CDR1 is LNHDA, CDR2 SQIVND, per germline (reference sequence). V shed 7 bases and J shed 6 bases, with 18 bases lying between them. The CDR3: CASTYTGKRPEAFF. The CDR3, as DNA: TGTGCCAGTACGTATACAGGGAAGAGGCCTGAAGCTTTCTTT.

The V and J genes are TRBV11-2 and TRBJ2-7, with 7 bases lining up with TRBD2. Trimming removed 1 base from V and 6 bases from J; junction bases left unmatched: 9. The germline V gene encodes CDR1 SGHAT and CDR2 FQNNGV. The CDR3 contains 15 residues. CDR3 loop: CASSLVGGILREQYF. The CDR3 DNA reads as TGTGCCAGCAGCTTAGTCGGGGGGATCCTACGCGAGCAGTACTTC.

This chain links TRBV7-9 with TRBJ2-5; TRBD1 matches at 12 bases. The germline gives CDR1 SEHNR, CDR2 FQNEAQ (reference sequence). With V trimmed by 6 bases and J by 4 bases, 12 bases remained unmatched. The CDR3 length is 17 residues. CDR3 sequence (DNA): TGTGCCAGCAGTGATCCGGGACAGGGGGCTCGTAGAGAGACCCAGTACTTC. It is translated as CASSDPGQGARRETQYF.

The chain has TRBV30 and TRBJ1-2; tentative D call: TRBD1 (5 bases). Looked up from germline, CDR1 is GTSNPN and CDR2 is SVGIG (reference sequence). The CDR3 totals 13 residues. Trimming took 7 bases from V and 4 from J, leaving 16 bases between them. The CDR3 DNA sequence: TGTGCCTTCCGGGCAGGGATGGGCTATGGCTACACCTTC. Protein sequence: CAFRAGMGYGYTF.

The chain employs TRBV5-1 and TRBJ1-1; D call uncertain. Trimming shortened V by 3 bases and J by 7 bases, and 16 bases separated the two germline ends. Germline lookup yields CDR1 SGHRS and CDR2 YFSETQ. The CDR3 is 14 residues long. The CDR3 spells CASSSRILGDEAFF. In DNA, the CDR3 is TGCGCCAGCAGCTCGAGGATTCTCGGGGATGAAGCTTTCTTT.

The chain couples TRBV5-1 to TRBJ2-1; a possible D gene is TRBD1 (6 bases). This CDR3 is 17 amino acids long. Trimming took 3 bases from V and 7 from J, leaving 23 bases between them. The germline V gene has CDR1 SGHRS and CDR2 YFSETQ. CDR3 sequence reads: CASSYTPGDPIINEQFF. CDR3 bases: TGCGCCAGCAGCTATACCCCAGGGGACCCCATAATAAATGAGCAGTTCTTC.

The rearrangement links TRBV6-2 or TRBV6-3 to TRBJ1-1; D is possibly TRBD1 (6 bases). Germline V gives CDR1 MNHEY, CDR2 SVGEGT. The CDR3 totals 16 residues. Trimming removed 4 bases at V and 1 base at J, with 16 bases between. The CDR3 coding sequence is TGTGCCAGCAGTTCAATTTCCAGGGGCACGAACACTGAAGCTTTCTTT. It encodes CASSSISRGTNTEAFF.

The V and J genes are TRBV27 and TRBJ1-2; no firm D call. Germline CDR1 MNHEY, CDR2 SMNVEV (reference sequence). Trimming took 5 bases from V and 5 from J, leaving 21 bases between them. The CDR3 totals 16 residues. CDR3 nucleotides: TGTGCCAGCAGTGGCGCGGGTTTGGACCCCGATTATGGCTACACCTTC. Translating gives CASSGAGLDPDYGYTF.

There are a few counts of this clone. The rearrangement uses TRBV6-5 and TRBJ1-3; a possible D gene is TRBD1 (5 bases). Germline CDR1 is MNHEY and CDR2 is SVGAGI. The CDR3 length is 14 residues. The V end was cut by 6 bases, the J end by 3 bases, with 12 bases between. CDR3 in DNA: TGTGCCAGCAGCTCTCCGGGGGATGGAAACACCATATATTTT. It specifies CASSSPGDGNTIYF.

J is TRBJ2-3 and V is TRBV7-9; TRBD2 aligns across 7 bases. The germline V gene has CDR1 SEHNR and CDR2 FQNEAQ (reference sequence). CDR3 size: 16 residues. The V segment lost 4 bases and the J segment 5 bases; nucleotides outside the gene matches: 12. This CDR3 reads CASSSPVKRGGDTQYF. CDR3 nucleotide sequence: TGTGCCAGCAGCTCCCCGGTTAAGCGGGGCGGAGATACGCAGTATTTT.

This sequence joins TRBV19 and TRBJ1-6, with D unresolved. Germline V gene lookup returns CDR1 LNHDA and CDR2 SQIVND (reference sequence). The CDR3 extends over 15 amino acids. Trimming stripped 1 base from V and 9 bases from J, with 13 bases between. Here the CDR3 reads CASSIGAFSGSPLHF. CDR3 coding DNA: TGTGCCAGTAGTATAGGGGCCTTTTCTGGTTCACCCCTCCACTTT.

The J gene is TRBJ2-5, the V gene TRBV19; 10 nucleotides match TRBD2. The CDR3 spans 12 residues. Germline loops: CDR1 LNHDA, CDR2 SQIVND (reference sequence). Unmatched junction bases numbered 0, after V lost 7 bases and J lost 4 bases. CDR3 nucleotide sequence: TGTGCCAGTACTAGCGGGGGAGAGACCCAGTACTTC. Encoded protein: CASTSGGETQYF.

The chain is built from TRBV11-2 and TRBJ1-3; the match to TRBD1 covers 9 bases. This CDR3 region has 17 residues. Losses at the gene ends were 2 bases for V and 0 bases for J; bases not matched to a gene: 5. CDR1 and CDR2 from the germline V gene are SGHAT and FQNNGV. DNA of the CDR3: TGTGCCAGCAGCTTATTACAGGGGGCATTCTCTGGAAACACCATATATTTT. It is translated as CASSLLQGAFSGNTIYF.

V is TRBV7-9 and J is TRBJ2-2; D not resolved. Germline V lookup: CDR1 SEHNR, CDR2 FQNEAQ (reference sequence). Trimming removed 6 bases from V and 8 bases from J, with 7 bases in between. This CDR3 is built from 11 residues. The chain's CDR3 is CASRRVGELFF. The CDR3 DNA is TGTGCCAGCAGACGAGTGGGGGAGCTGTTTTTT.

The chain's CDR3 is CASSRATNEKLFF. CDR3 nucleotide sequence: TGTGCCAGCTCACGAGCAACTAATGAAAAACTGTTTTTT. This chain joins TRBV18 and TRBJ1-4; D uncertain. Germline lookup yields CDR1 KGHSH and CDR2 LQKENI. The CDR3 covers 13 residues. The V and J ends lost 4 bases and 0 bases respectively, with 3 bases between them.

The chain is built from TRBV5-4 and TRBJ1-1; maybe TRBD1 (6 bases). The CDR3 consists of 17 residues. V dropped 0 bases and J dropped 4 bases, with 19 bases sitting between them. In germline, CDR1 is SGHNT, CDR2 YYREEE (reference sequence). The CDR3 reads CASSLDRVRRGSTEAFF. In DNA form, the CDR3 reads TGTGCCAGCAGCTTGGACAGGGTTCGGCGGGGGAGCACTGAAGCTTTCTTT.

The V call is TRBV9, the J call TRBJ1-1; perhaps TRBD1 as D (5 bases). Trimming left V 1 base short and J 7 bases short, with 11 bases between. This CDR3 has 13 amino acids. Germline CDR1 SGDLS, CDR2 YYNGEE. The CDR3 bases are TGTGCCAGCAGCGTACAGCCGGGGGGTGAAGCTTTCTTT. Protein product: CASSVQPGGEAFF.

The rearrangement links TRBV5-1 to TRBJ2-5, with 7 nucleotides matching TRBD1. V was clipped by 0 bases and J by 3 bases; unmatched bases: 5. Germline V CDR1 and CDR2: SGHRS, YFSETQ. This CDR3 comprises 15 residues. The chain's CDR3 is CASSLVGTVEETQYF. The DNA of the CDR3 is TGCGCCAGCAGCTTGGTAGGGACAGTGGAAGAGACCCAGTACTTC.

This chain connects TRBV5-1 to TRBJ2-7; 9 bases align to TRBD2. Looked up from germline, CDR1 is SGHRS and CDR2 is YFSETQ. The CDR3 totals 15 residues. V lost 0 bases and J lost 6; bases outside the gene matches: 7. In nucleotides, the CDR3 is TGCGCCAGCAGCTTGGCGGCTAGCGGGGCGTCCGAGCAGTACTTC. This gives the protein CASSLAASGASEQYF.